Only a few counts were recorded for the clone carrying this TCR beta chain. What it recognizes is unknown. A universal primer site arose from template switching, and cDNA bore unique molecular identifiers. TCRdb itself ran the 5' RACE reads through MiXCR, one entry per CDR3 protein. The sample lists approximately 890,000 distinct CDR3 sequences; approximately 13% were seen once. This sample is drawn from a study of identical twins. Study results and limitations: Insertions were reduced in abundant cord blood beta clonotypes but not in memory repertoires.

The donor group consisted entirely of healthy Caucasians. This CDR3 has 20 residues. V was pared by 1 base and J by 3 bases, with 11 bases of the junction left unmatched. The germline gives CDR1 SGHVS, CDR2 FQNEAQ. The same data also went into a second study, on yellow fever vaccine responses in identical twins. That paper notes: The authors reported partly convergent, partly personalized vaccine responses in identical twins.

The sequencing input was PBMCs. This chain links TRBV7-8 with TRBJ2-2, with 13 bases identical to TRBD2. The receptor was derived from a woman aged 18-29 years in good health. In DNA, the CDR3 is TGTGCCAGCAGCTTAGGCCTAACTAGCGGGAGGGCCCGGGACACCGGGGAGCTGTTTTTT. The encoded protein is CASSLGLTSGRARDTGELFF.